One and the same sample provided the 10 T cell receptor beta chains below, sequenced in a study of T cell repertoires in cytomegalovirus infection. Antigens of these TCRs are unknown. Each CDR3 protein gets one entry after TCRdb re-called the reads with MiXCR. The sample consists of 71,000 or so distinct CDR3 sequences, approximately 22% of them appearing once. The material sequenced was CD8+ T cells from cultured PBMCs, taken from culture after CMV antigen stimulation. Every receptor here comes from a human donor in good health (CMV status not recorded). Some clones in this sample may be carry-over from other donors' samples.

This clonotype was detected a few times. DNA for the CDR3: TGTGCCAGCAGCTTGGCCTTACAGGGAAATAGCAATGAGCAGTTCTTC. Translated, it gives CASSLALQGNSNEQFF. The genes are TRBV5-6 and TRBJ2-1; perhaps TRBD1 as D (6 bases). Germline CDR1 is SGHDT and CDR2 is YYEEEE. This CDR3 is 16 amino acids long. V was trimmed by 0 bases and J by 6 bases, leaving 16 bases between them.

This clonotype came up a few times. This sequence joins TRBV7-2 and TRBJ1-2; D gene unclear. Germline V gene data show CDR1 as SGHTA and CDR2 as FQGNSA. The CDR3 spans 16 residues. Trimming shortened V by 5 bases and J by 7 bases, and 23 bases separated the two germline ends. The CDR3 here is CASSPPRIVPNGGYTF. The CDR3 nucleotides read TGTGCCAGCAGCCCTCCAAGGATTGTGCCCAACGGTGGCTACACCTTC.

Ten or more counts support this clonotype. The chain is built from TRBV7-2 and TRBJ2-3, with D unresolved. V shed 4 bases and J shed 2 bases, with 13 bases lying between them. Germline-derived CDR1 and CDR2 are SGHTA and FQGNSA. The CDR3 covers 15 residues. The CDR3 DNA reads TGTGCCAGCAGCTCCACAGCCGGATACACAGATACGCAGTATTTT. Residues: CASSSTAGYTDTQYF. Combining the CDR3 with reference TRBV7-2 and TRBJ2-3 gives the whole variable domain GAGVSQSPSNKVTEKGKDVELRCDPISGHTALYWYRQSLGQGLEFLIYFQGNSAPDKSGLPSDRFSAERTGGSVSTLTIQRTQQEDSAVYLCASSSTAGYTDTQYFGPGTRLTVL.

This clonotype occurred a few times. The genes are TRBV7-2 and TRBJ2-7; a possible D gene is TRBD2 (6 bases). Trimming cost V 1 base and J 7 bases, with 17 bases left between them. Germline loops: CDR1 SGHTA, CDR2 FQGNSA. The CDR3 is made up of 15 amino acids. The CDR3: CASSLVFPPAGEQYF. The CDR3 region has the DNA TGTGCCAGCAGCTTAGTCTTCCCTCCGGCGGGGGAGCAGTACTTC.

The chain has TRBV10-2 and TRBJ1-5; D perhaps matches TRBD1 (6 bases). V was pared by 6 bases and J by 5 bases, with 14 bases between. Germline values: CDR1 WSHSY, CDR2 SAAADI. This CDR3 has 14 amino acids. DNA for the CDR3: TGCGCCAGCAGGCACACAGGGCCAGATCAGCCCCAGCATTTT. It encodes CASRHTGPDQPQHF.

This clonotype has just a few counts. V usage is TRBV12-3 or TRBV12-4 and J usage is TRBJ1-2, with 10 bases that match TRBD1. This CDR3 has 14 residues. V shed 3 bases and J 5 bases; nucleotides not matched to a gene: 3. The CDR3 DNA reads TGTGCCAGCAGTTTGACAGGGGGCGGGTATGGCTACACCTTC. Encoded protein: CASSLTGGGYGYTF.

This clonotype was recorded a few times. This chain uses TRBV12-3 or TRBV12-4 with TRBJ1-5, with D possibly matching TRBD1 (6 bases). V was clipped by 7 bases and J by 7 bases, with 14 bases between them. The CDR3 length is 13 residues. CDR3 sequence: CASTSGVGQPQHF. The CDR3 DNA reads as TGTGCCAGCACCTCAGGGGTAGGGCAGCCCCAGCATTTT.

The chain has TRBV7-8 and TRBJ1-2; D call uncertain. Germline CDR1 and CDR2: SGHVS and FQNEAQ. The CDR3 is 12 amino acids. The V and J ends lost 0 bases and 6 bases respectively, with 5 bases between them. The CDR3 region has the DNA TGTGCCAGCAGCTTAGCTGGGGATGGCTACACCTTC. Translated, it gives CASSLAGDGYTF.

This clonotype was observed a handful of times. This chain connects TRBV7-2 to TRBJ2-1; 12 positions match TRBD2. Germline V gives CDR1 SGHTA, CDR2 FQGNSA. CDR3 size: 19 residues. With 1 base clipped from V and 6 bases from J, the junction kept 13 bases outside the gene matches. CDR3 coding DNA: TGTGCCAGCAGCTTAGAGGGTCTAGCGGGGGGGCTGGATTTCAATGAGCAGTTCTTC. Protein sequence: CASSLEGLAGGLDFNEQFF.

CDR3 in amino acids: CASSPRGGGINQPQHF. In nucleotides, the CDR3 is TGTGCCAGCAGCCCCCGAGGAGGGGGCATCAATCAGCCCCAGCATTTT. This rearrangement joins TRBV7-6 to TRBJ1-5, with 7 bases matching TRBD1. This CDR3 spans 16 amino acids. CDR1 is SGHVS, CDR2 FNYEAQ, per germline. V trimming: 5 bases; J trimming: 3 bases; junction bases outside the gene matches: 10.